Listed below are T cell receptor beta chains from one sample, sequenced in a study of STAT5B mutations in CD4+ large granular lymphocyte leukemia. Using immunoSEQ multiplex PCR, the repertoire was profiled, and TCRdb retains in-frame clones only, with some absent. This sample has tens of thousands of clones; 75% to 85% occur once, and the top ten carry around 4.8%. Sequenced material: CD4+ T cells from blood buffy coats. Every receptor here comes from a human donor in good health. The CDR3 runs from the conserved cysteine through the conserved F or W. Each record gives: J gene, V gene, clone size, D gene, CDR3 protein, CDR3 DNA. The D gene is left open where the match is weak. Size is omitted from some rows. Given values are once, few, many or a class for expanded clones.

j_call: TRBJ1-1; v_call: TRBV19; clone_size: NA; d_call: NA; cdr3_aa: CASSIIPPRFQGTEAFF; cdr3_nt: TGTGCCAGTAGCATAATCCCTCCAAGGTTCCAGGGCACTGAAGCTTTCTTT
j_call: TRBJ2-7; v_call: TRBV28; clone_size: NA; d_call: NA; cdr3_aa: CASSRPDGGTDVSYEQYF; cdr3_nt: TGTGCCAGCAGCCGGCCCGACGGAGGGACCGACGTTTCCTACGAGCAGTACTTC
j_call: TRBJ1-4; v_call: TRBV10-3; clone_size: NA; d_call: TRBD1; cdr3_aa: CAISEYQLGQGVNEKLFF; cdr3_nt: TGTGCCATCAGTGAGTACCAACTCGGACAGGGGGTAAATGAAAAACTGTTTTTT
j_call: TRBJ2-5; v_call: TRBV5-6; clone_size: NA; d_call: NA; cdr3_aa: CASSFIQETQYF; cdr3_nt: TGTGCCAGCAGCTTTATCCAAGAGACCCAGTACTTC
j_call: TRBJ2-2; v_call: TRBV9; clone_size: NA; d_call: NA; cdr3_aa: CASSPHLEAFGELFF; cdr3_nt: TGTGCCAGCAGCCCTCACCTGGAAGCCTTCGGGGAGCTGTTTTTT
j_call: TRBJ2-7; v_call: TRBV5-1; clone_size: NA; d_call: NA; cdr3_aa: CASSPLGATEQYF; cdr3_nt: TGCGCCAGCAGCCCCCTCGGGGCAACCGAGCAGTACTTC
j_call: TRBJ1-4; v_call: TRBV19; clone_size: NA; d_call: NA; cdr3_aa: CASSIRGRTEKLFF; cdr3_nt: TGTGCCAGTAGTATTAGGGGGAGGACTGAAAAACTGTTTTTT
j_call: TRBJ2-1; v_call: TRBV9; clone_size: NA; d_call: NA; cdr3_aa: CASSARDSPGDEQFF; cdr3_nt: TGTGCCAGCAGCGCTCGGGACTCTCCCGGCGATGAGCAGTTCTTC
j_call: TRBJ2-2; v_call: TRBV7-9; clone_size: NA; d_call: TRBD1; cdr3_aa: CASNRGVDRNTGELFF; cdr3_nt: TGTGCCAGCAACAGGGGGGTTGATCGGAACACCGGGGAGCTGTTTTTT
j_call: TRBJ2-4; v_call: TRBV7-2; clone_size: once; d_call: TRBD1; cdr3_aa: CASSFQGAGKNIQYF; cdr3_nt: TGTGCCAGCAGCTTTCAGGGGGCCGGCAAAAACATTCAGTACTTC
j_call: TRBJ2-3; v_call: TRBV11-1; clone_size: NA; d_call: NA; cdr3_aa: CASSLDRGPDTQYF; cdr3_nt: TGTGCCAGCAGCTTAGATAGAGGACCAGATACGCAGTATTTT
j_call: TRBJ2-4; v_call: TRBV27; clone_size: few; d_call: NA; cdr3_aa: CASSSTFYF; cdr3_nt: TGTGCCAGCAGTTCCACTTTTTACTTC
j_call: TRBJ2-4; v_call: TRBV10-2; clone_size: NA; d_call: TRBD2; cdr3_aa: CASTLVAGKNIQYF; cdr3_nt: TGCGCCAGCACCCTGGTAGCGGGAAAAAACATTCAGTACTTC
j_call: TRBJ1-2; v_call: TRBV7-2; clone_size: NA; d_call: TRBD1; cdr3_aa: CASSPRTGVYGYTF; cdr3_nt: TGTGCCAGCAGCCCCCGGACAGGGGTCTATGGCTACACCTTC
j_call: TRBJ1-1; v_call: TRBV5-8; clone_size: NA; d_call: NA; cdr3_aa: CASSRAMNTEAFF; cdr3_nt: TGTGCCAGCAGCCGAGCAATGAACACTGAAGCTTTCTTT
j_call: TRBJ2-1; v_call: TRBV1; clone_size: NA; d_call: NA; cdr3_aa: CTSSPDRVGPRYNEQFF; cdr3_nt: TGCACCAGCAGCCCGGACCGGGTGGGTCCTCGCTACAATGAGCAGTTCTTC
j_call: TRBJ1-4; v_call: TRBV9; clone_size: NA; d_call: NA; cdr3_aa: CASSPTLQVEKLFF; cdr3_nt: TGTGCCAGCAGCCCTACCTTGCAGGTAGAAAAACTGTTTTTT
j_call: TRBJ1-1; v_call: TRBV7-2; clone_size: NA; d_call: NA; cdr3_aa: CASSQGRADLNTEAFF; cdr3_nt: TGTGCCAGCAGCCAGGGAAGGGCAGACCTTAACACTGAAGCTTTCTTT
j_call: TRBJ2-5; v_call: TRBV18; clone_size: NA; d_call: TRBD2; cdr3_aa: CASSPSGTRGETQYF; cdr3_nt: TGTGCCAGCTCACCCTCCGGGACTAGAGGAGAGACCCAGTACTTC
j_call: TRBJ2-5; v_call: TRBV19; clone_size: NA; d_call: NA; cdr3_aa: CASSSTPSVRETQYF; cdr3_nt: TGTGCCAGTAGTTCAACTCCTAGCGTCCGGGAGACCCAGTACTTC
j_call: TRBJ1-1; v_call: TRBV19; clone_size: NA; d_call: TRBD1; cdr3_aa: CASSSLQGAGTEAFF; cdr3_nt: TGTGCCAGTAGTTCCTTACAGGGGGCAGGAACTGAAGCTTTCTTT
j_call: TRBJ1-3; v_call: TRBV2; clone_size: NA; d_call: NA; cdr3_aa: CASSVVKGVSGNTIYF; cdr3_nt: TGTGCCAGCAGTGTGGTTAAGGGGGTCTCTGGAAACACCATATATTTT
j_call: TRBJ2-5; v_call: TRBV5-1; clone_size: NA; d_call: NA; cdr3_aa: CASSPWGVQETQYF; cdr3_nt: TGCGCCAGCAGCCCATGGGGGGTCCAGGAGACCCAGTACTTC
j_call: TRBJ2-1; v_call: TRBV29-1; clone_size: NA; d_call: TRBD1; cdr3_aa: CSVEDTRGNEQFF; cdr3_nt: TGCAGCGTTGAAGATACCAGGGGGAATGAGCAGTTCTTC
j_call: TRBJ2-3; v_call: TRBV18; clone_size: NA; d_call: NA; cdr3_aa: CASSPTDTQYF; cdr3_nt: TGTGCCAGCTCGCCCACAGATACGCAGTATTTT
j_call: TRBJ2-7; v_call: TRBV27; clone_size: NA; d_call: NA; cdr3_aa: CASSLFHSYEQYF; cdr3_nt: TGTGCCAGCAGTTTATTCCATTCCTACGAGCAGTACTTC
j_call: TRBJ1-2; v_call: TRBV30; clone_size: few; d_call: NA; cdr3_aa: CAWSSQIYGYTF; cdr3_nt: TGTGCCTGGAGTTCCCAAATCTATGGCTACACCTTC
j_call: TRBJ2-5; v_call: TRBV6-9; clone_size: NA; d_call: TRBD2; cdr3_aa: CASSIQREFGETQYF; cdr3_nt: TGTGCCAGCAGTATCCAGCGGGAGTTCGGGGAGACCCAGTACTTC
j_call: TRBJ1-4; v_call: TRBV18; clone_size: NA; d_call: NA; cdr3_aa: CASSRGTENEKLFF; cdr3_nt: TGTGCCAGCTCACGCGGGACGGAAAATGAAAAACTGTTTTTT
j_call: TRBJ2-7; v_call: TRBV30; clone_size: few; d_call: TRBD1; cdr3_aa: CAWNSGQMYEQYF; cdr3_nt: TGTGCCTGGAACTCGGGACAGATGTACGAGCAGTACTTC
j_call: TRBJ2-5; v_call: TRBV4-1; clone_size: NA; d_call: NA; cdr3_aa: CASSQGTMREQYF; cdr3_nt: TGCGCCAGCAGCCAGGGAACTATGAGAGAGCAGTACTTC
j_call: TRBJ1-4; v_call: TRBV28; clone_size: NA; d_call: NA; cdr3_aa: CASSPETGNNEKLFF; cdr3_nt: TGTGCCAGCAGTCCCGAGACAGGAAATAATGAAAAACTGTTTTTT
j_call: TRBJ1-1; v_call: TRBV19; clone_size: NA; d_call: NA; cdr3_aa: CASSTLFGSEAFF; cdr3_nt: TGTGCCAGTAGTACCCTATTTGGTAGTGAAGCTTTCTTT
j_call: TRBJ2-1; v_call: TRBV6-5; clone_size: NA; d_call: NA; cdr3_aa: CASSRQGWTYNEQFF; cdr3_nt: TGTGCCAGCAGTCGTCAGGGCTGGACCTACAATGAGCAGTTCTTC
j_call: TRBJ1-5; v_call: TRBV7-8; clone_size: few; d_call: NA; cdr3_aa: CASSLARGPNQPQHF; cdr3_nt: TGTGCCAGCAGCTTAGCTCGGGGGCCGAATCAGCCCCAGCATTTT
j_call: TRBJ2-1; v_call: TRBV6-6; clone_size: NA; d_call: NA; cdr3_aa: CASSYQDEQFF; cdr3_nt: TGTGCCAGCAGTTACCAGGATGAGCAGTTCTTC
j_call: TRBJ2-7; v_call: TRBV7-9; clone_size: NA; d_call: NA; cdr3_aa: CASSLGEGGTSYEQYF; cdr3_nt: TGTGCCAGCAGCTTGGGAGAGGGGGGAACCTCCTACGAGCAGTACTTC
j_call: TRBJ2-7; v_call: TRBV7-3; clone_size: NA; d_call: TRBD2; cdr3_aa: CASSPHAGAGGRVGSYEQYF; cdr3_nt: TGTGCCAGCAGCCCGCACGCGGGGGCGGGAGGGCGGGTAGGCTCCTACGAGCAGTACTTC
j_call: TRBJ2-5; v_call: TRBV5-1; clone_size: NA; d_call: TRBD1; cdr3_aa: CASSQGQRETQYF; cdr3_nt: TGCGCCAGCAGCCAGGGACAGCGGGAGACCCAGTACTTC
j_call: TRBJ2-7; v_call: TRBV21-1; clone_size: NA; d_call: NA; cdr3_aa: CASIPKGKNYEQYF; cdr3_nt: TGTGCCAGCATCCCCAAGGGGAAGAACTACGAGCAGTACTTC
j_call: TRBJ1-3; v_call: TRBV5-1; clone_size: NA; d_call: NA; cdr3_aa: CASSFIGGTSSGNTIYF; cdr3_nt: TGCGCCAGCAGCTTCATAGGGGGAACTAGCTCTGGAAACACCATATATTTT
j_call: TRBJ1-5; v_call: TRBV19; clone_size: few; d_call: NA; cdr3_aa: CASSNSGGNQPQHF; cdr3_nt: TGTGCCAGTAGTAACTCGGGGGGGAATCAGCCCCAGCATTTT
j_call: TRBJ2-7; v_call: TRBV5-5; clone_size: NA; d_call: TRBD2; cdr3_aa: CASILSGSHYEQYF; cdr3_nt: TGTGCCAGCATCTTGAGCGGGAGTCACTACGAGCAGTACTTC
j_call: TRBJ2-7; v_call: TRBV28; clone_size: NA; d_call: TRBD1; cdr3_aa: CASSGTGGKDEQYF; cdr3_nt: TGTGCCAGCAGCGGGACAGGGGGCAAGGACGAGCAGTACTTC
j_call: TRBJ2-7; v_call: TRBV11-2; clone_size: NA; d_call: TRBD2; cdr3_aa: CASRGLAGVVSYEQYF; cdr3_nt: TGTGCCAGCAGGGGACTAGCGGGAGTGGTCTCCTACGAGCAGTACTTC
j_call: TRBJ2-1; v_call: TRBV28; clone_size: NA; d_call: NA; cdr3_aa: CAGGSSYNEQFF; cdr3_nt: TGTGCCGGCGGAAGCTCCTACAATGAGCAGTTCTTC
j_call: TRBJ2-5; v_call: TRBV2; clone_size: NA; d_call: NA; cdr3_aa: CASALGGEQETQYF; cdr3_nt: TGTGCCTCCGCCCTTGGCGGCGAACAAGAGACCCAGTACTTC
j_call: TRBJ1-1; v_call: TRBV7-2; clone_size: NA; d_call: NA; cdr3_aa: CASSPGPGNTEAFF; cdr3_nt: TGTGCCAGCAGCCCGGGACCGGGGAACACTGAAGCTTTCTTT
j_call: TRBJ1-5; v_call: TRBV4-3; clone_size: NA; d_call: NA; cdr3_aa: CASSQDFMQPQHF; cdr3_nt: TGCGCCAGCAGCCAAGATTTCATGCAGCCCCAGCATTTT
j_call: TRBJ2-4; v_call: TRBV29-1; clone_size: NA; d_call: TRBD1; cdr3_aa: CSVEDSRQGANIQYF; cdr3_nt: TGCAGCGTTGAAGATAGTAGGCAGGGGGCAAACATTCAGTACTTC
j_call: TRBJ1-4; v_call: TRBV19; clone_size: NA; d_call: NA; cdr3_aa: CASSLLEEKLFF; cdr3_nt: TGTGCCAGTAGCCTTCTAGAAGAAAAACTGTTTTTT
j_call: TRBJ1-1; v_call: TRBV11-3; clone_size: NA; d_call: TRBD1; cdr3_aa: CASSLDGRQGITEAFF; cdr3_nt: TGTGCCAGCAGCTTAGATGGGAGACAGGGAATCACTGAAGCTTTCTTT
j_call: TRBJ2-2; v_call: TRBV7-6; clone_size: NA; d_call: TRBD1; cdr3_aa: CASSPRTWTGSPTGELFF; cdr3_nt: TGTGCCAGCAGCCCTCGTACCTGGACAGGGAGCCCCACCGGGGAGCTGTTTTTT
j_call: TRBJ2-7; v_call: TRBV11-2; clone_size: NA; d_call: NA; cdr3_aa: CASSLRGARSYEQYF; cdr3_nt: TGTGCCAGCAGCTTACGGGGGGCGCGGTCCTACGAGCAGTACTTC
j_call: TRBJ1-1; v_call: TRBV5-1; clone_size: few; d_call: NA; cdr3_aa: CASSLLGGTGAFF; cdr3_nt: TGCGCCAGCAGCCTCCTAGGAGGCACGGGAGCTTTCTTT